This is a list of T cell receptor beta chains from one sample in a study of radiotherapy plus CTLA-4 blockade in lung cancer. TCRdb's table, derived via immunoSEQ multiplex PCR, lists solely in-frame clones and lacks some. The data show 45,000 to 75,000 clones, around 80% seen once. The sequencing used peripheral blood, collected from a patient treated with radiotherapy plus ipilimumab. Receptor source: a human donor with non-small cell lung cancer who had a partial response to radiotherapy plus ipilimumab. The CDR3 runs from the conserved cysteine through the conserved F or W. Each record gives: J gene, clone size, V gene, D gene, CDR3 protein, CDR3 DNA. The D gene is left open where the match is weak. Where a row states a size, it is once, few, many or the class of an expanded clone; other rows omit it.

J gene: TRBJ2-7; clone size: -; V gene: TRBV6-1; D gene: -; CDR3 protein: CASLPQGLPYEQYF; CDR3 DNA: TGTGCCAGCCTTCCCCAGGGGCTACCCTACGAGCAGTACTTC
J gene: TRBJ2-6; clone size: once; V gene: TRBV6-1; D gene: TRBD1; CDR3 protein: CASSGWRQGAGGANVLTF; CDR3 DNA: TGTGCCAGCAGTGGATGGAGGCAGGGGGCGGGTGGGGCCAACGTCCTGACTTTC
J gene: TRBJ2-3; clone size: -; V gene: TRBV7-9; D gene: -; CDR3 protein: CASSPWSERTDTQYF; CDR3 DNA: TGTGCCAGCAGCCCCTGGTCCGAGCGCACAGATACGCAGTATTTT
J gene: TRBJ1-1; clone size: -; V gene: TRBV27; D gene: -; CDR3 protein: CASSGLRRDTEAFF; CDR3 DNA: TGTGCCAGCAGTGGTCTCAGGAGGGACACTGAAGCTTTCTTT
J gene: TRBJ1-1; clone size: -; V gene: TRBV7-6; D gene: TRBD1; CDR3 protein: CASSLNPTGLNTEAFF; CDR3 DNA: TGTGCCAGCAGCTTAAATCCGACAGGGCTGAACACTGAAGCTTTCTTT
J gene: TRBJ2-5; clone size: -; V gene: TRBV7-9; D gene: -; CDR3 protein: CASSQTTGQETQYF; CDR3 DNA: TGTGCCAGCAGCCAAACGACAGGACAAGAGACCCAGTACTTC
J gene: TRBJ2-5; clone size: once; V gene: TRBV4-1; D gene: TRBD2; CDR3 protein: CASSQLGLAGQETQYF; CDR3 DNA: TGCGCCAGCAGCCAACTCGGACTAGCGGGTCAAGAGACCCAGTACTTC
J gene: TRBJ2-3; clone size: medium-sized; V gene: TRBV7-9; D gene: TRBD2; CDR3 protein: CASSSSLAGGNTDTQYF; CDR3 DNA: TGTGCCAGCAGCTCTTCGTTAGCGGGGGGAAACACAGATACGCAGTATTTT
J gene: TRBJ2-3; clone size: -; V gene: TRBV27; D gene: TRBD2; CDR3 protein: CASSFNRLAGSDTQYF; CDR3 DNA: TGTGCCAGCAGTTTTAACAGACTAGCGGGCTCAGATACGCAGTATTTT
J gene: TRBJ1-2; clone size: -; V gene: TRBV6-1; D gene: -; CDR3 protein: CASSDWGLYGYTF; CDR3 DNA: TGTGCCAGCAGTGATTGGGGACTCTATGGCTACACCTTC
J gene: TRBJ2-1; clone size: -; V gene: TRBV27; D gene: TRBD2; CDR3 protein: CASSSSGGAFNEQFF; CDR3 DNA: TGTGCCAGCAGTTCTAGCGGGGGGGCCTTCAATGAGCAGTTCTTC
J gene: TRBJ2-2; clone size: few; V gene: TRBV11-1; D gene: -; CDR3 protein: CASSRSAGSQAGELFF; CDR3 DNA: TGTGCCAGCAGCAGAAGTGCGGGGTCCCAGGCCGGGGAGCTGTTTTTT
J gene: TRBJ2-2; clone size: -; V gene: TRBV5-1; D gene: TRBD1; CDR3 protein: CASSTQGAVRTGELFF; CDR3 DNA: TGCGCCAGCAGCACACAGGGGGCTGTGCGGACCGGGGAGCTGTTTTTT
J gene: TRBJ2-5; clone size: -; V gene: TRBV27; D gene: -; CDR3 protein: CASSLYQGRETQYF; CDR3 DNA: TGTGCCAGCAGTTTATATCAGGGGAGAGAGACCCAGTACTTC
J gene: TRBJ2-6; clone size: -; V gene: TRBV7-6; D gene: TRBD1; CDR3 protein: CASSPGTGGAGANVLTF; CDR3 DNA: TGTGCCAGCAGCCCCGGGACAGGGGGTGCTGGGGCCAACGTCCTGACTTTC
J gene: TRBJ2-1; clone size: once; V gene: TRBV2; D gene: TRBD1; CDR3 protein: CASSVGTAGWNEQFF; CDR3 DNA: TGTGCCAGCAGTGTTGGGACAGCAGGATGGAATGAGCAGTTCTTC
J gene: TRBJ2-4; clone size: -; V gene: TRBV5-6; D gene: TRBD1; CDR3 protein: CASSNDRGQNIQYF; CDR3 DNA: TGTGCCAGCAGCAACGACAGGGGCCAAAACATTCAGTACTTC
J gene: TRBJ2-1; clone size: -; V gene: TRBV6-5; D gene: TRBD2; CDR3 protein: CASNPGGYNEQFF; CDR3 DNA: TGTGCCAGCAACCCGGGGGGGTACAATGAGCAGTTCTTC
J gene: TRBJ2-3; clone size: -; V gene: TRBV5-6; D gene: TRBD2; CDR3 protein: CASSLVTSGTTDTQYF; CDR3 DNA: TGTGCCAGCAGCTTGGTAACTAGCGGGACCACAGATACGCAGTATTTT
J gene: TRBJ1-5; clone size: -; V gene: TRBV28; D gene: -; CDR3 protein: CASMGAGQPQHF; CDR3 DNA: TGTGCCAGCATGGGTGCGGGTCAGCCCCAGCATTTT
J gene: TRBJ2-3; clone size: few; V gene: TRBV2; D gene: TRBD1; CDR3 protein: CASGDRDGTDTQYF; CDR3 DNA: TGTGCCAGCGGGGACAGGGATGGTACAGATACGCAGTATTTT
J gene: TRBJ1-2; clone size: -; V gene: TRBV9; D gene: -; CDR3 protein: CASSVGEGSYGYTF; CDR3 DNA: TGTGCCAGCAGCGTAGGAGAGGGAAGCTATGGCTACACCTTC
J gene: TRBJ1-1; clone size: -; V gene: TRBV5-1; D gene: -; CDR3 protein: CASSSQGRNTEAFF; CDR3 DNA: TGCGCCAGCAGCTCACAGGGTAGGAACACTGAAGCTTTCTTT
J gene: TRBJ2-1; clone size: -; V gene: TRBV6-6; D gene: TRBD1; CDR3 protein: CASNLRQGARQNEQFF; CDR3 DNA: TGTGCCAGCAATCTACGACAGGGGGCAAGGCAGAATGAGCAGTTCTTC
J gene: TRBJ2-7; clone size: few; V gene: TRBV19; D gene: -; CDR3 protein: CASSWQTNSYEQYF; CDR3 DNA: TGTGCCAGTAGCTGGCAAACCAACTCCTACGAGCAGTACTTC
J gene: TRBJ2-1; clone size: -; V gene: TRBV29-1; D gene: TRBD2; CDR3 protein: CSALAGASYNEQFF; CDR3 DNA: TGCAGCGCTCTAGCGGGGGCCTCCTACAATGAGCAGTTCTTC
J gene: TRBJ1-2; clone size: -; V gene: TRBV5-1; D gene: -; CDR3 protein: CASSPSPRGDGYTF; CDR3 DNA: TGCGCCAGCAGCCCCTCACCCAGGGGAGATGGCTACACCTTC
J gene: TRBJ2-1; clone size: -; V gene: TRBV4-2; D gene: TRBD2; CDR3 protein: CASSHQSGEGLNEQFF; CDR3 DNA: TGTGCCAGCAGCCACCAGTCGGGGGAGGGACTCAATGAGCAGTTCTTC
J gene: TRBJ1-3; clone size: -; V gene: TRBV9; D gene: TRBD1; CDR3 protein: CASSTGGFDGNTIYF; CDR3 DNA: TGTGCCAGCAGCACAGGGGGTTTTGACGGAAACACCATATATTTT
J gene: TRBJ1-6; clone size: few; V gene: TRBV6-1; D gene: -; CDR3 protein: CASSESPSRVNSPLHF; CDR3 DNA: TGTGCCAGCAGTGAATCCCCCAGCAGGGTGAATTCACCCCTCCACTTT
J gene: TRBJ2-7; clone size: -; V gene: TRBV5-6; D gene: -; CDR3 protein: CASSLVQGYEQYF; CDR3 DNA: TGTGCCAGCAGCTTAGTACAGGGCTACGAGCAGTACTTC
J gene: TRBJ1-4; clone size: -; V gene: TRBV5-8; D gene: TRBD1; CDR3 protein: CASSLVGRGPNEKLFF; CDR3 DNA: TGTGCCAGCAGCTTGGTAGGCAGGGGGCCGAATGAAAAACTGTTTTTT
J gene: TRBJ1-5; clone size: -; V gene: TRBV29-1; D gene: TRBD1; CDR3 protein: CSVGDRGSSQPQHF; CDR3 DNA: TGCAGCGTTGGAGACAGGGGTTCGAGCCAGCCCCAGCATTTT
J gene: TRBJ1-1; clone size: -; V gene: TRBV27; D gene: -; CDR3 protein: CASSTDFITEAFF; CDR3 DNA: TGTGCCAGCAGTACAGATTTTATAACTGAAGCTTTCTTT
J gene: TRBJ2-7; clone size: few; V gene: TRBV19; D gene: -; CDR3 protein: CASKKSQGGSYEQYF; CDR3 DNA: TGTGCCAGTAAAAAGAGCCAGGGAGGCTCCTACGAGCAGTACTTC
J gene: TRBJ2-1; clone size: -; V gene: TRBV7-6; D gene: -; CDR3 protein: CASSLSRSEQFF; CDR3 DNA: TGTGCCAGCAGCTTAAGCAGGTCTGAGCAGTTCTTC
J gene: TRBJ2-3; clone size: -; V gene: TRBV28; D gene: TRBD2; CDR3 protein: CASSSPGGARADTQYF; CDR3 DNA: TGTGCCAGCAGTTCCCCCGGGGGGGCTAGGGCAGATACGCAGTATTTT
J gene: TRBJ2-7; clone size: -; V gene: TRBV5-1; D gene: TRBD1; CDR3 protein: CASSLRWDRVDEQYF; CDR3 DNA: TGCGCCAGCAGCTTGAGGTGGGACAGGGTGGACGAGCAGTACTTC
J gene: TRBJ1-6; clone size: -; V gene: TRBV6-6; D gene: -; CDR3 protein: CASSPRTENSPLHF; CDR3 DNA: TGTGCCAGCAGCCCCCGGACAGAAAATTCACCCCTCCACTTT
J gene: TRBJ1-4; clone size: -; V gene: TRBV5-6; D gene: TRBD1; CDR3 protein: CASSSEGAGAGKLFF; CDR3 DNA: TGTGCCAGCAGCTCAGAGGGGGCAGGGGCGGGAAAACTGTTTTTT
J gene: TRBJ2-6; clone size: -; V gene: TRBV28; D gene: TRBD1; CDR3 protein: CASSPPGGSGANVLTF; CDR3 DNA: TGTGCCAGCAGCCCCCCAGGGGGCTCTGGGGCCAACGTCCTGACTTTC
J gene: TRBJ2-2; clone size: -; V gene: TRBV28; D gene: -; CDR3 protein: CASSFRQGITGELFF; CDR3 DNA: TGTGCCAGCAGTTTCCGGCAGGGAATAACCGGGGAGCTGTTTTTT